This T cell receptor beta chain derives from a study of blood T cell repertoires in COVID-19. Turning to the study itself: The analysed material was cDNA or gDNA that came from T cells, B-cell-depleted T cells, or PBMCs.

There are 14 residues in the CDR3. Germline V gene lookup returns CDR1 GTSNPN and CDR2 SVGIG (reference sequence). J gave up 9 bases and V 4 bases, and 10 bases lay outside the gene matches. Participant age was roughly 18 to 90 years, and participants resided in fewer than 25 US areas. Original analysis: From reference gene primer amplification, estimates of nucleated cell counts were derived. Only in-frame clones appear in the TCRdb table, and some are missing; sequencing was by immunoSEQ multiplex PCR. V and J calls and clone size are given by that table; D and trimming were obtained from the DNA. In the table there are roughly 200,000 clones, approximately 86% of which are singletons.

This TCR was sampled from a woman in her twenties or thirties who had recovered from COVID-19. The source material was PBMCs or T cells enriched from blood (not recorded which). This chain connects TRBV30 to TRBJ1-5; TRBD1 aligns across 9 bases. In nucleotides, the CDR3 is TGTGCCTGGACCTCCGGGACAGGGATGGGGCCCCAGCATTTT. This translates into CAWTSGTGMGPQHF. Looking up the rest from reference TRBV30 and TRBJ1-5 gives the full variable domain: SQTIHQWPATLVQPVGSPLSLECTVEGTSNPNLYWYRQAAGRGLQLLFYSVGIGQISSEVPQNLSASRPQDRQFILSSKKLLLSDSGFYLCAWTSGTGMGPQHFGDGTRLSIL.